This T cell receptor beta chain originates from a study of T cell changes during pregnancy in multiple sclerosis. CDR1 is GTSNPN, CDR2 SVGIG, per germline (reference sequence). The CDR3 has 17 residues. V was cut by 5 bases and J by 2 bases, with 22 bases left in between. Method: immunoSEQ multiplex PCR; TCRdb's copy keeps in-frame clones and lacks some. The table has 14,000 or so clones, 85% to 95% seen once. This chain connects TRBV30 to TRBJ1-5; D perhaps matches TRBD1 (5 bases). This clonotype originated in a female donor in good health, enrolled as a control in a pregnancy study. Sample: peripheral blood, taken in the second trimester of pregnancy. The CDR3 nucleotides are TGTGCCTGGGGAGTTAACAGGCCCCAAAGGGGCAATCAGCCCCAGCATTTT. This codes for CAWGVNRPQRGNQPQHF.